The T cell receptor beta chain under discussion was sequenced for a study of T cells in Graves' hyperthyroidism and ophthalmopathy. In the ophthalmopathy cohort, Clinical Activity Score was at least 3, NOSPECS grade at least 4, and duration under 3 months. Amplification of TCR beta CDR3 regions used RNA as the template. Researchers ran a first-round RT-PCR on the TCR CDR3 using the HTBI primer set. One entry per CDR3 protein, called by TCRdb with MiXCR from the multiplex PCR reads. The sample lists hundreds of thousands of distinct CDR3 sequences, more than 12% occurring once. This clonotype was seen at least ten times. The CDR3 sequence is 15 residues long. Germline CDR1 is DFQATT and CDR2 is SNEGSKA (reference sequence). J was trimmed by 7 bases and V by 6 bases; bases with no gene match: 13.

The source material was blood. The clonotype was recovered from a woman aged 45-65 years with Graves' ophthalmopathy. The rearrangement joins TRBV20-1 to TRBJ2-7; 12 bases match TRBD2. The CDR3 DNA reads TGCAGTGCCCCAATGACTAGCGGGAGTGGGTTAGAGCAGTACTTC. Protein sequence: CSAPMTSGSGLEQYF.